The sequence of this T cell receptor (beta chain) was determined in a study of cytomegalovirus exposure and HLA in healthy donors. In the study overall: The roughly 110 validation repertoires were reported in a later analysis to have been generated on the same platform as the roughly 720 first-cohort repertoires.

Study conclusions and caveats: Cytomegalovirus-associated status was assigned to 164 TCR beta chains. In vitro checks showed that a few CMV-associated chains really do target CMV antigens. For cytomegalovirus status, the classifier reportedly gave diagnoses with high specificity and sensitivity.

This clone was detected once. Antigen specificity is unknown. Sequenced by immunoSEQ multiplex PCR; TCRdb stores in-frame clones only, minus some. The data contain roughly 190,000 clones, 86% of them singletons. The sample was PBMCs. The TCR was taken from a woman between 18 and 29 years old in good health and CMV-seronegative.

CDR3 sequence: CASSEPSRRGEQYF. CDR3 sequence (DNA): TGTGCCAGCAGTGAACCTTCGCGGAGAGGAGAGCAGTACTTC. V is TRBV6-5 and J is TRBJ2-7, with no clear D. Germline assignment: CDR1 MNHEY and CDR2 SVGAGI. Trimming took off 5 bases at V and 7 bases at J, with 18 bases between the two ends. The CDR3 contains 14 residues.